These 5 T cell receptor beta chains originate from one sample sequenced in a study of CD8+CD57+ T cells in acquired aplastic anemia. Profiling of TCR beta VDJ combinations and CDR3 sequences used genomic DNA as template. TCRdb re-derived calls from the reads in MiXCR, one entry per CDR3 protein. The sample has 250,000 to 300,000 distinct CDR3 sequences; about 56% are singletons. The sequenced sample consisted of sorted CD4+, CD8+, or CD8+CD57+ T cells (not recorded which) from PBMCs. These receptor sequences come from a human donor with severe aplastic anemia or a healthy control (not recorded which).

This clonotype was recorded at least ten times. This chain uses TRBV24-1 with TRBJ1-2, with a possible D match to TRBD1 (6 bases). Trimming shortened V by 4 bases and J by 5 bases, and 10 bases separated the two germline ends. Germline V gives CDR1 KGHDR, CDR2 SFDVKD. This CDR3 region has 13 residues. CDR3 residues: CATSETGKYGYTF. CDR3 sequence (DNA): TGTGCCACCAGTGAGACAGGAAAGTATGGCTACACCTTC.

The CDR3 nucleotides are TGTGCCAGCAGGGAAAACCAGGCAAGGGAGGCCCAGTACTTC. It yields the protein CASRENQAREAQYF. This sequence joins TRBV2 and TRBJ2-5; the D gene is possibly TRBD2 (6 bases). Germline CDR1 SNHLY, CDR2 FYNNEI. Between the trimmed V and J ends, which lost 6 bases and 9 bases, there was a span of 20 bases. The CDR3 contains 14 residues.

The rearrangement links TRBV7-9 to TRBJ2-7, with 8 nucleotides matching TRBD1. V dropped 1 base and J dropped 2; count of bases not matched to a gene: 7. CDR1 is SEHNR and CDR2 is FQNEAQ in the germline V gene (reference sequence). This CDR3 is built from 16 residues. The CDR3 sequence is CASSLVSRDRPYEQYF. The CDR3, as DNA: TGTGCCAGCAGCTTAGTAAGTCGGGACAGGCCCTACGAGCAGTACTTC. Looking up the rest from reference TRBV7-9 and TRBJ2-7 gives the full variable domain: DTGVSQNPRHKITKRGQNVTFRCDPISEHNRLYWYRQTLGQGPEFLTYFQNEAQLEKSRLLSDRFSAERPKGSFSTLEIQRTEQGDSAMYLCASSLVSRDRPYEQYFGPGTRLTVT.

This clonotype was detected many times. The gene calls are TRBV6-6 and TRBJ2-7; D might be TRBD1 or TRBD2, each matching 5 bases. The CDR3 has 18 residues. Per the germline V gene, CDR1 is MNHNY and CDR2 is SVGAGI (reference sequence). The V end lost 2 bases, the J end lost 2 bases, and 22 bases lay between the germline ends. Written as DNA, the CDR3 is TGTGCCAGCAGTTACGCCGGGACCTGGTTGAGGCAAACCTACGAGCAGTACTTC. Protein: CASSYAGTWLRQTYEQYF.

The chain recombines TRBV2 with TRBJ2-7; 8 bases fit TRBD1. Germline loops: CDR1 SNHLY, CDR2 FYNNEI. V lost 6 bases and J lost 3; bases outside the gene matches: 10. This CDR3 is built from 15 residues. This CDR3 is CASRRTGQEGYEQYF. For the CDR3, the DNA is TGTGCCAGCAGAAGAACGGGACAGGAGGGCTACGAGCAGTACTTC.